This entry lists 16 T cell receptor beta chains sequenced from one sample in a study of T cells in Graves' hyperthyroidism and ophthalmopathy (dated by TCRdb to the late 2010s). The library was generated by multiplex PCR. The sequencer listed for this sample is Illumina HiSeq 2000. The TCR beta CDR3 regions were amplified from the RNA transcripts. For the first round of RT-PCR on the TCR CDR3, the HTBI primer set was used together with the Qiagen OneStep RT-PCR kit. TCRdb trimmed the raw reads at Q25, called clones with MiXCR and kept productive beta chains. CDR3 protein sequences are deduplicated, and each keeps its most common genes and DNA. This sample lists about 570,000 distinct CDR3 sequences; about 43% were detected once. Clones ranked in the top ten supply about 20% of the sample. Sequencing used peripheral blood or thyroid tissue (not recorded which). The source is an adult woman with Graves' disease, either hyperthyroidism or ophthalmopathy (not recorded which).

This clonotype has just a few counts. The rearrangement uses TRBV2 and TRBJ2-2; D remains unclear. V lost 0 bases and J lost 4, with 0 bases in between. Germline V gene lookup returns CDR1 SNHLY and CDR2 FYNNEI. CDR3 length: 12 residues. The CDR3 DNA follows: TGTGCCAGCAGTGAAGCCACCGGGGAGCTGTTTTTT. Protein sequence: CASSEATGELFF.

This clonotype appeared a few times. The chain carries TRBV25-1 and TRBJ1-1; 9 bases line up with TRBD1. J was trimmed by 0 bases and V by 8 bases; bases with no gene match: 4. There are 14 residues in the CDR3. Germline CDR1 reads MGHDK; CDR2 reads SYGVNS. The CDR3 nucleotides are TGTGCCAGCTCCGGACAGGGGTTGAACACTGAAGCTTTCTTT. Translation gives CASSGQGLNTEAFF.

This clonotype was observed many times. The J gene is TRBJ2-3, the V gene TRBV6-5; maybe TRBD2 (5 bases). The CDR3 covers 14 residues. In germline, CDR1 is MNHEY, CDR2 SVGAGI. V was shortened by 6 bases and J by 3 bases, with 13 bases between the two germline ends. The DNA of the CDR3 is TGTGCCAGCAGCTACCTGGGGAGTACAGATACGCAGTATTTT. Its translation is CASSYLGSTDTQYF.

This clonotype was counted a single time. The chain employs TRBV20-1 and TRBJ1-2, with D unresolved. V lost 0 bases, J lost 6 bases, and 14 bases lay in between. Germline CDR1 is DFQATT and CDR2 is SNEGSKA (reference sequence). The CDR3 contains 14 residues. CDR3 coding DNA: TGCAGTGCTAGAGATGGGGAGCGGAGGGATGGCTACACCTTC. Encoded protein: CSARDGERRDGYTF.

This clonotype was seen many times. The chain combines TRBV20-1 with TRBJ2-7, with 13 nucleotides matching TRBD2. The CDR3 spans 21 residues. V was pared by 0 bases and J by 2 bases, with 19 bases of the junction left unmatched. Germline values: CDR1 DFQATT, CDR2 SNEGSKA (reference sequence). CDR3 sequence (DNA): TGCAGTGCTAGAGACCCTTTTCTAACTAGCGGGAGGGCAGGGGACCCCTACGAGCAGTACTTC. Its translation: CSARDPFLTSGRAGDPYEQYF.

The table lists this clonotype with many counts. For the CDR3, the DNA is TGCAGCGTTGCGTTCAGGGGTGAAAACTATGGCTACACCTTC. It codes for CSVAFRGENYGYTF. The chain carries TRBV29-1 and TRBJ1-2; possible D gene TRBD1, 6 bases. The CDR3 length is 14 residues. Trimming took off 4 bases at V and 2 bases at J, with 14 bases between the two ends. Germline lookup yields CDR1 SQVTM and CDR2 ANQGSEA.

This clonotype has ten or more counts. The chain recombines TRBV2 with TRBJ2-7; possibly TRBD1 for D (5 bases). CDR1 and CDR2 (germline): SNHLY, FYNNEI. The CDR3 contains 12 residues. The V end was cut by 5 bases, the J end by 3 bases, with 8 bases between. The CDR3 DNA reads TGTGCCAGCAGTTATCAGGGCTACGAGCAGTACTTC. As protein: CASSYQGYEQYF.

J is TRBJ2-7 and V is TRBV4-3; a weak D match, TRBD1 (6 bases). The germline V gene encodes CDR1 LGHNA and CDR2 YSLEER. V dropped 4 bases and J dropped 2 bases, with 15 bases sitting between them. CDR3 size: 15 residues. CDR3 in amino acids: CASSPGVDSTYEQYF. In DNA form, the CDR3 reads TGCGCCAGCAGCCCGGGTGTGGACAGCACCTACGAGCAGTACTTC.

The chain uses TRBV20-1 and TRBJ2-3, with 9 nucleotides matching TRBD1. The germline gives CDR1 DFQATT, CDR2 SNEGSKA (reference sequence). V dropped 4 bases and J dropped 6; count of bases not matched to a gene: 8. The CDR3 has 14 residues. For the CDR3, the DNA is TGCAGTGCTAACCGGGACAGGGCTTTCGATACGCAGTATTTT. This sequence encodes CSANRDRAFDTQYF.

This clonotype was detected ten times or more. The chain carries TRBV10-2 and TRBJ1-5; D is uncertain. The ends were cut back, 8 bases at V and 3 bases at J, with 11 bases in the middle. Germline CDR1 and CDR2: WSHSY and SAAADI. There are 13 residues in the CDR3. The CDR3 DNA sequence: TGCGCCAGCGGGGAGACCCCCAATCAGCCCCAGCATTTT. Its protein product is CASGETPNQPQHF.

This chain links TRBV7-3 with TRBJ2-5; TRBD1 or TRBD2 may be the D gene (6 bases each). CDR1 and CDR2 from the germline V gene are SGHTA and FQGTGA. The V gene lost 1 base and the J gene lost 5 bases, with 14 bases spanning the gap. CDR3 length: 15 amino acids. The CDR3 reads CASSLRGAFEETQYF. CDR3 coding DNA: TGTGCCAGCAGCTTAAGGGGGGCATTCGAGGAGACCCAGTACTTC.

The CDR3 region has the DNA TGTGCCACCAGCACTTCAGGGGGCTGGGGCTACACCTTC. Its protein product is CATSTSGGWGYTF. V is TRBV15 and J is TRBJ1-2; 8 bases are a match to TRBD1. Germline V gives CDR1 LNHNV, CDR2 YYDKDF (reference sequence). This CDR3 has 13 residues. The V and J ends lost 4 bases and 8 bases, in that order; junction bases with no gene match: 6. The full variable domain, rest sourced from reference TRBV15 and TRBJ1-2, is DAMVIQNPRYQVTQFGKPVTLSCSQTLNHNVMYWYQQKSSQAPKLLFHYYDKDFNNEADTPDNFQSRRPNTSFCFLDIRSPGLGDTAMYLCATSTSGGWGYTFGSGTRLTVV.

There are many counts of this clonotype. The rearrangement uses TRBV2 and TRBJ1-2; the D is unclear. This CDR3 spans 13 amino acids. The germline V gene encodes CDR1 SNHLY and CDR2 FYNNEI. Deletions cut 6 bases from V and 4 bases from J, with 12 bases between. DNA for the CDR3: TGTGCCAGCAGGTTCCGGGAAGGCTATGGCTACACCTTC. Translated: CASRFREGYGYTF.

V gene TRBV7-3 combines with J gene TRBJ2-7, with 10 nucleotides matching TRBD1. V dropped 1 base and J dropped 5; count of bases not matched to a gene: 5. Germline CDR1 and CDR2: SGHTA and FQGTGA. The CDR3 is made up of 15 amino acids. Here the CDR3 reads CASSLSGTGVHEQYF. CDR3 DNA: TGTGCCAGCAGCTTAAGCGGGACAGGGGTCCACGAGCAGTACTTC. Complete variable domain (other parts from reference TRBV7-3 and TRBJ2-7): GAGVSQTPSNKVTEKGKYVELRCDPISGHTALYWYRQSLGQGPEFLIYFQGTGAADDSGLPNDRFFAVRPEGSVSTLKIQRTERGDSAVYLCASSLSGTGVHEQYFGPGTRLTVT.

This clonotype has a count of ten or more. The V gene is TRBV6-5, the J gene TRBJ1-5; maybe TRBD1 (6 bases). Between the trimmed V and J ends, which lost 2 bases and 10 bases, there was a span of 15 bases. Per germline, CDR1 MNHEY and CDR2 SVGAGI. CDR3 size: 14 residues. The CDR3 region has the DNA TGTGCCAGCAGTTACAGGGGGGGAATTAGTCCCCAGCATTTT. Amino acid sequence: CASSYRGGISPQHF.

The genes are TRBV28 and TRBJ2-7; D remains ambiguous. V dropped 3 bases and J dropped 2 bases, with 11 bases sitting between them. This CDR3 has 14 amino acids. Germline V gene data show CDR1 as MDHEN and CDR2 as SYDVKM. The CDR3 loop reads CASSLTVSTYEQYF. Here the CDR3 DNA reads TGTGCCAGCAGTTTGACGGTCAGTACCTACGAGCAGTACTTC. Full variable domain (rest looked up from reference TRBV28 and TRBJ2-7): DVKVTQSSRYLVKRTGEKVFLECVQDMDHENMFWYRQDPGLGLRLIYFSYDVKMKEKGDIPEGYSVSREKKERFSLILESASTNQTSMYLCASSLTVSTYEQYFGPGTRLTVT.